The 9 T cell receptor beta chains reported below all come from one sample, sequenced in a study of blood T cell repertoires in COVID-19. TCRdb keeps only in-frame clones here, not all; method: immunoSEQ multiplex PCR. The data contain around 140,000 clones, 81% of them seen just once; the ten biggest clones take up almost 8.5%. Sequencing used peripheral blood. These receptor sequences come from an older woman with active or convalescent COVID-19.

The V call is TRBV19, the J call TRBJ1-2, with 7 positions matching TRBD1. Germline CDR1 LNHDA, CDR2 SQIVND (reference sequence). With 9 bases clipped from V and 4 bases from J, the junction kept 11 bases outside the gene matches. The CDR3 extends over 14 amino acids. CDR3 in amino acids: CASFTDRVPYGYTF. Here the CDR3 DNA reads TGTGCCAGCTTCACCGACAGGGTGCCCTATGGCTACACCTTC.

The V and J genes are TRBV6-5 and TRBJ1-1; D remains ambiguous. From germline, CDR1 is MNHEY and CDR2 SVGAGI. The CDR3 is 13 residues long. Trimming shortened V by 6 bases and J by 3 bases, and 11 bases separated the two germline ends. The CDR3, as DNA: TGTGCCAGCAGCCTGCGGCGAGACACTGAAGCTTTCTTT. This codes for CASSLRRDTEAFF.

The chain links TRBV24-1 to TRBJ2-5; possibly TRBD2 for D (5 bases). Looked up from germline, CDR1 is KGHDR and CDR2 is SFDVKD. This CDR3 spans 15 amino acids. V lost 0 bases, J lost 5 bases, and 12 bases lay in between. The CDR3 nucleotides read TGTGCCACCAGTGATTTGGAGGGTTTAGGGGAGACCCAGTACTTC. Its protein is CATSDLEGLGETQYF.

On this clone: In the same sample, other DNA sequences code for this CDR3. This chain joins TRBV3-1 (or the pseudogene TRBV3-2) and TRBJ1-1, with D unclear. Trimming shortened V by 1 base and J by 3 bases, and 6 bases separated the two germline ends. There are 13 residues in the CDR3. The germline gives CDR1 LGHDT, CDR2 YNNKEL (reference sequence). This CDR3 reads CASSQGRDTEAFF. CDR3 DNA: TGTGCCAGCAGCCAAGGGAGAGACACTGAAGCTTTCTTT.

J is TRBJ1-2 and V is TRBV10-3, with TRBD1 matching over 8 bases. V shed 5 bases and J 4 bases; nucleotides not matched to a gene: 6. The CDR3 covers 14 residues. Germline values: CDR1 ENHRY, CDR2 SYGVKD. The CDR3 protein is CAISPGTGLYGYTF. The DNA for the CDR3 is TGTGCCATCAGTCCCGGGACAGGCCTCTATGGCTACACCTTC.

The table lists this clone with a count of one. The chain is built from TRBV4-3 and TRBJ1-1; TRBD1 matches at 9 bases. CDR1 is LGHNA, CDR2 YSLEER, per germline. This CDR3 is 14 amino acids long. V gave up 3 bases and J gave up 1 base; unmatched junction bases: 0. CDR3 nucleotides: TGCGCCAGCAGCCAGACAGGGGGGAACACTGAAGCTTTCTTT. Encoded protein: CASSQTGGNTEAFF.

The V and J genes are TRBV2 and TRBJ1-2; no reliable D call. Trimming removed 4 bases at V and 2 bases at J, with 11 bases between. This CDR3 has 14 amino acids. CDR1 is SNHLY, CDR2 FYNNEI, per germline. The CDR3 DNA reads TGTGCCAGCAGTGGTCTAACGCCGAACTATGGCTACACCTTC. This codes for CASSGLTPNYGYTF.

This clone was seen only a few times. The chain is built from TRBV7-2 and TRBJ1-5; the D gene is possibly TRBD1 (6 bases). V was cut by 2 bases and J by 7 bases, with 15 bases left in between. The CDR3 is 15 residues long. Germline loops: CDR1 SGHTA, CDR2 FQGNSA. The CDR3: CASSLRARGGQPQHF. The CDR3 DNA reads TGTGCCAGCAGCTTAAGGGCCAGGGGTGGGCAGCCCCAGCATTTT.

CDR3 in amino acids: CASSLTSGGNTGELFF. In nucleotides, the CDR3 is TGTGCCAGCAGCCTGACTAGCGGGGGGAACACCGGGGAGCTGTTTTTT. The V call is TRBV7-2, the J call TRBJ2-2; TRBD2 matches 12 bases. Losses at the gene ends were 5 bases for V and 1 base for J; bases not matched to a gene: 2. Germline-derived CDR1 and CDR2 are SGHTA and FQGNSA. The CDR3 is 16 amino acids.